This T cell receptor (beta chain) was observed in a study of monozygotic twins with inflammatory bowel disease (dated 2019 in TCRdb). Context from the whole study: A total of approximately 28 monozygotic twin pairs were included in the full study, comprising nine German pairs (four IBD-concordant, five IBD-discordant) and 19 IBD-discordant Danish pairs. The search for disease-associated traits relied mainly on comparing, within discordant pairs, IBD patients with their genetically identical healthy co-twins. Each individual had, on average, about 151 000 unique TCRalpha sequences and 181 000 unique TCRbeta sequences available for analysis. On the study overall, not on this receptor specifically: Distinction between different T cell subtypes could not be achieved in the analysis. Compared with healthy twins, IBD patients had fewer clonotypes in common with other individuals, a difference most pronounced in patients showing signs of disease activity. The results gave no support for a single strong signal or clonotype linked to IBD. Concordant and discordant twins showed no difference in repertoire similarity, possibly because of limited statistical power. Because patients were on differing immunosuppressive treatments, the repertoires may have picked up extra background noise and inter-individual variability. TCRbeta repertoire diversity, by inverse Simpson index, was decreased in IBD patients compared with their healthy co-twins.

From each donor, a roughly 2.3 ml peripheral blood sample was drawn into PAXgene tubes and stored at -80 degrees C. Without T cell sorting, total RNA was isolated from whole blood using the PAXgene blood miRNA kit on an automated QIAcube. Peripheral blood from monozygotic twin pairs concordant or discordant for inflammatory bowel disease was subjected to deep TCRalpha and TCRbeta repertoire profiling with unique molecular barcoding. Smoking habits were recorded for all twin pairs, with individuals classified as current, former or never smokers. As for this clonotype: The specificity of this receptor is unknown.

Preparation of the library involved 5' RACE. The input for every TCR library was around 4,000 ng of total RNA. cDNA was synthesized with SMARTScribe reverse transcriptase in eight separate reactions per sample. Unique molecular identifiers containing a 6-nucleotide sample barcode were introduced through template switching during cDNA synthesis. TCRalpha and TCRbeta cDNA was amplified in two nested PCRs of about 16 and 10 cycles, and bead purification was carried out after each PCR. Before amplification, the cDNA was treated with uracil DNA-glycosylase and purified using the QIAquick PCR purification kit. The second PCR was the step at which Illumina TruSeq-compatible adapters and sample-specific barcodes were added. TapeStation and Qubit were used to check library quality and concentration, and roughly 4.6 ng of each library was pooled. Pooled libraries were sequenced on an Illumina HiSeq2500 single-index Rapid Run with 2 x 100 bp reads and custom sequencing primers. The study's processing was this. PCR and sequencing errors were corrected by UMI-based consensus assembly using MiGEC version 1.2.6. V(D)J alignment, clonotype assembly and CDR3 extraction were performed with MiXCR version 2.1.1. Normalisation of gene usage, clonotype sharing and MAIT/NKT TCR abundance was achieved by analysing the top 1000, 10 000 and 20 000 clonotypes per sample. After downsampling to 27 000 UMIs, diversity was calculated as the inverse Simpson index using the vegan R package. Paired Mann-Whitney U tests on discordant twin pairs were used, with Benjamini-Hochberg multiple-testing correction. TCRdb reprocessed the reads, so every CDR3 protein sequence counts as one entry and DNA is not shown. These V and J calls derive from TCRdb rather than the authors' analysis. This specimen's table enumerates about 150,000 distinct CDR3 sequences. The ten largest make up over 1% of the sample.

The sequence was collected from a human donor with ulcerative colitis or Crohn's disease, or a healthy co-twin of an affected twin (not recorded which). Material: blood.

The CDR3 region has the sequence CASSSRLAGGLNEQYF. The rearrangement combines TRBV5-1 with TRBJ2-7; TCRdb names TRBD2, which stays unverified in the absence of DNA. From its cysteine to its phenylalanine, the CDR3 spans 16 amino acids. No DNA accompanies this entry. The germline V gene provides CDR1 SGHRS and CDR2 YFSETQ.